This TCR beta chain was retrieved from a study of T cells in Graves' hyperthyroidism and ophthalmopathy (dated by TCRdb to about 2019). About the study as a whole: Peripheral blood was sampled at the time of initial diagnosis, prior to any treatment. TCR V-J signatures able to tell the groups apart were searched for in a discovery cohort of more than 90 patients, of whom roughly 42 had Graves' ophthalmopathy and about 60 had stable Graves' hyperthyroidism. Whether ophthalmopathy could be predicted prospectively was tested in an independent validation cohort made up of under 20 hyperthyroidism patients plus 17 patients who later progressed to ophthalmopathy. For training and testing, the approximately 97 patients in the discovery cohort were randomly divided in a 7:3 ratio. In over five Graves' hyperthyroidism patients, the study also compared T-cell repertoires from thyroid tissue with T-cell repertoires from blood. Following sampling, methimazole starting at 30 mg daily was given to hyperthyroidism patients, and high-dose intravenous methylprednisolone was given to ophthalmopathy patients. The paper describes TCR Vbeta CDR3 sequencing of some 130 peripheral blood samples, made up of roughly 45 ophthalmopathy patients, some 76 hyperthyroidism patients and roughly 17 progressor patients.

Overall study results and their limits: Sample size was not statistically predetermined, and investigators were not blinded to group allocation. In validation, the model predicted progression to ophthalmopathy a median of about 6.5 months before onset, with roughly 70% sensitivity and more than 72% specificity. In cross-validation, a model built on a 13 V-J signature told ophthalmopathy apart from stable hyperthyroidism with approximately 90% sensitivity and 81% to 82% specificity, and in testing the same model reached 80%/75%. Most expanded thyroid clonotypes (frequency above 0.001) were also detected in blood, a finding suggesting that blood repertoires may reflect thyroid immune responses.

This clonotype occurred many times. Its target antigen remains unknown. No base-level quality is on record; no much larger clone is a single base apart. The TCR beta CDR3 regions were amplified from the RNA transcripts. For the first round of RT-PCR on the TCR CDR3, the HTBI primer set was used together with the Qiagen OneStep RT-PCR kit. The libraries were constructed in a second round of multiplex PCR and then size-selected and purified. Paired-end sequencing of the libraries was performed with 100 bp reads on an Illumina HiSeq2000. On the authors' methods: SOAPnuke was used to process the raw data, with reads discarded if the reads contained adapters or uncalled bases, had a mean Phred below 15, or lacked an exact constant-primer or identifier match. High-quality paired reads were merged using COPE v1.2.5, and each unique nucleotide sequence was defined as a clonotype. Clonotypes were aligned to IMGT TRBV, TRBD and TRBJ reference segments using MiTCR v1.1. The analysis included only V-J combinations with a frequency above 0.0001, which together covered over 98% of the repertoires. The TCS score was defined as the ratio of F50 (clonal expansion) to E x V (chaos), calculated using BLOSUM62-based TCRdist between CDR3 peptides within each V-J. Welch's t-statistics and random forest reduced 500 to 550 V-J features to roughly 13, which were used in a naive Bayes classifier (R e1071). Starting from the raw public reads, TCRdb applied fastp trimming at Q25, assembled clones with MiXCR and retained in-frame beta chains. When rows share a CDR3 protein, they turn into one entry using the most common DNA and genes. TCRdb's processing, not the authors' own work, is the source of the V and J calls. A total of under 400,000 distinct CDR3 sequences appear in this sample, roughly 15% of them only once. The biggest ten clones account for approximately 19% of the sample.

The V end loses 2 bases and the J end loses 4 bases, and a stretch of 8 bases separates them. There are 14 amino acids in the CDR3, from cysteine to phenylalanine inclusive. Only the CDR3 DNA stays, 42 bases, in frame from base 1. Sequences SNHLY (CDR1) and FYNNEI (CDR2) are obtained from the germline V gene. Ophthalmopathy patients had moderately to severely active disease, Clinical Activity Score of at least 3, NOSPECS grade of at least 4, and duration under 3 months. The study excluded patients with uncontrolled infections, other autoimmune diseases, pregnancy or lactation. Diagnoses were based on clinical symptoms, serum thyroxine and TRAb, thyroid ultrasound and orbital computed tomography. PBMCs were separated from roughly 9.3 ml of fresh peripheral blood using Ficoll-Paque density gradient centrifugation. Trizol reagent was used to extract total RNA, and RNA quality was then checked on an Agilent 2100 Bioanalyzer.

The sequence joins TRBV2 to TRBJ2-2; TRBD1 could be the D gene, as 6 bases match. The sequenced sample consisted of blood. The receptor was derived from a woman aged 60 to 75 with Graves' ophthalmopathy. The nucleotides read TGTGCCAGCAGTGAATTAGGGGGCACCGGGGAGCTGTTTTTT. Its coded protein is CASSELGGTGELFF.